The entry below describes one T cell receptor beta chain. This clone was found once. Its antigen is currently not known. No much larger clone is present one base from it, and per-base qualities are unavailable. Taken from cysteine to phenylalanine, the CDR3 has 13 residues. Left in the record is the CDR3 DNA by itself, 39 bases read in frame from the first base. V and J lose 3 bases and 4 bases, and a span of 12 bases separates them. According to the germline V gene (reference sequence), CDR1 reads GTSNPN and CDR2 reads SVGIG. The CDR3 regions of human TCRbeta chains were analyzed by immunosequencing. The paper's data handling went like this. TCRs in the repertoires were compared against a reference library of SARS-CoV-2-specific TCRs that had been generated with the MIRA antigen-specificity platform. Breadth was defined as the fraction of unique TCRs that were SARS-CoV-2-associated. Depth was defined as the fraction of total T cells that were SARS-CoV-2-associated. Using the MIRA data, every spike-specific TCR was mapped to the spike region that the TCR reacted to and assigned to either a CD4 or a CD8 class. Log10-transformed breadth and depth values were compared by one-way ANOVA with Sidak's multiple comparisons tests. Drawn from immuneACCESS, this table holds only the in-frame rearrangements with V and J called that TCRdb kept. Clones are partly lost; checked studies trace under half to an unresolved V gene and leave the rest unexplained. V, J and clone size were drawn from that table, and D and trimming were deduced from the DNA. The sample data list approximately 84,000 clones, and about 83% of these were observed just once. The biggest ten clones account for under 1.5% of the sample.

The data are from a study of T cell responses to AZD1222 COVID-19 vaccine (dated by TCRdb to the early 2020s). The study in broad terms: A total of over 230 trial participants underwent TCR sequencing, of whom about 200 had received two doses of AZD1222 and about 25 had received two doses of the MenACWY control vaccine. Trial participants were enrolled by age into subgroups of 18-55, 56-69 and 70-plus years, and 148, 28 and 57 TCR-sequenced participants, respectively, were included in these subgroups. Overall results and qualifications from the work: Vaccine-associated CD4 TCRs spanned the whole spike protein, with dominant responses in regions 160-218 and 743-854. Because no samples from the day 14 peak response were available, repertoires could be characterized only after the peak T cell response. The 56-69-year group was small, and its depth increase did not reach significance, likely because of low power. Participants were mostly white British, with more females than males. The authors suggested clonal diversity may have been underestimated. A significant rise in spike-specific TCR breadth and depth was observed after two AZD1222 doses relative to day 0 and relative to MenACWY recipients. Reportedly, close to half of the unique spike-specific TCRs recognized epitopes lying outside the regions that are mutated in the B.1.351 and B.1.1.7 variants. Conclusions about previously exposed vaccinees are limited because only six or seven AZD1222 recipients were SARS-CoV-2 seropositive at baseline.

Reading the label with the study, this specimen's time point is: about 28 days (+/-7) after the second vaccine dose. Because spike-specific TCR depth and breadth did not differ between the two schedules, AZD1222 recipients who got a second dose at roughly 4 weeks were pooled with those who got a second dose at roughly 12 weeks. Vaccinee samples were obtained from the UK trials COV001 and COV002, which included a single-blind randomized controlled phase 2/3 trial of AZD1222 (ChAdOx1 nCoV-19) in healthy adults. For TCRbeta chain sequencing, PBMC samples were collected from trial participants at day 0 and at day 28 after the second dose.

The V and J segments used are TRBV30 and TRBJ1-2, with an unclear D gene assignment. The sequence was collected from an adult who received the AZD1222 COVID-19 vaccine. The starting material was peripheral blood, obtained 28 days after the second AZD1222 dose. The CDR3 region has the sequence CAWRLAGGYGYTF. The DNA sequence follows: TGTGCCTGGAGGCTCGCCGGCGGCTATGGCTACACCTTC.